This T cell receptor beta chain is from a study of monozygotic twins with inflammatory bowel disease. Broader study findings: Healthy co-twins showed greater TCRbeta diversity (inverse Simpson) than IBD patients. Concordance status among twins (concordant versus discordant) showed no link to repertoire similarity, possibly from limited power. Support was absent for any single strong signal or clonotype linked to IBD.

Worth noting for this clonotype: Its target is unknown.

The CDR3 extends over 15 amino acids. Germline assignment: CDR1 DFQATT and CDR2 SNEGSKA (reference sequence). From the 5' RACE reads, TCRdb lists one entry per CDR3 protein and no DNA. The sample totals a few hundred thousand distinct CDR3 sequences. Specimen: blood. The TCR comes from a human donor with ulcerative colitis or Crohn's disease, or a healthy co-twin of an affected twin (not recorded which). The chain has TRBV20-1 and TRBJ2-2. CDR3 sequence reads: CSARDSRQNTGELFF.